This TCR beta chain was recovered during a study of metastatic and nonmetastatic thyroid tumors. All patients reached thyroid surgery having received no treatment beforehand. Via MiXCR, TCRdb re-called the PCR reads. The sample consists of approximately 41,000 clones, around 24% of them appearing once. The CDR3 is 14 residues long. Unmatched junction bases numbered 5, after V lost 3 bases and J lost 3 bases. The germline V gene has CDR1 WSHSY and CDR2 SAAADI. The source is a female donor with papillary thyroid cancer or a benign thyroid nodule (not recorded which). Some clones in this sample may be carry-over from other donors' samples. Sequencing input: tumor tissue. The genes are TRBV10-2 and TRBJ2-7, with 7 nucleotides matching TRBD2. CDR3 amino acids: CASSDVGGSYEQYF. CDR3 bases: TGCGCCAGCAGTGATGTGGGCGGGAGCTACGAGCAGTACTTC.